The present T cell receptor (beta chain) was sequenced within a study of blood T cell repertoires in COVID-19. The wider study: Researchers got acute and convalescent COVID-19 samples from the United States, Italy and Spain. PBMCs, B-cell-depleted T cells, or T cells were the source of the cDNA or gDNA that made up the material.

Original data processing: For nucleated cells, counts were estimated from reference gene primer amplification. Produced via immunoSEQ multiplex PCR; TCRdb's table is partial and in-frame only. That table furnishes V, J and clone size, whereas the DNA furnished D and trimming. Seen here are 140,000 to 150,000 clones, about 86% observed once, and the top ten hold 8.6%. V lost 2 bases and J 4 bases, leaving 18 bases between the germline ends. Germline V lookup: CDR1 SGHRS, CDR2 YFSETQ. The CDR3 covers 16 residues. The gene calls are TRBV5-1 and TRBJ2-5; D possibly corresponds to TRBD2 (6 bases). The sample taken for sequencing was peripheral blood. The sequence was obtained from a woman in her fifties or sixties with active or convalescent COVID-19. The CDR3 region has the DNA TGCGCCAGCAGCTTCGCACGTGGAGGGTTATCAGAGACCCAGTACTTC. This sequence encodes CASSFARGGLSETQYF.